The 4 T cell receptor beta chains below come from one sample, sequenced in a study of cytomegalovirus exposure and HLA in healthy donors (dated by TCRdb to between 2016 and 2019). The library relied on the immunoSEQ multiplex PCR assay. A mixture of 60 forward primers for TCR Vbeta segments and 13 reverse primers for TCR Jbeta segments was used in the multiplex PCR. TCRdb carries this immuneACCESS record with in-frame sequences only. Its versions omit some clonotypes, under half of them owing to an unresolved V gene in the studies checked, with the rest unexplained. The sample table shows some 170,000 clones, and roughly 80% are seen once. Clones ranked in the top ten supply approximately 4.5% of the sample. Material for sequencing was PBMCs. The origin of the receptors is a young man in good health and CMV-seronegative.

This sequence joins TRBV5-1 and TRBJ2-2; TRBD2 is a possible D gene (6 bases). With 3 bases removed from V and 2 bases from J, the gap between germline ends came to 8 bases. Germline CDR1 is SGHRS and CDR2 is YFSETQ. The CDR3 length is 14 residues. CDR3 amino acids: CASSSGLNTGELFF. CDR3 coding DNA: TGCGCCAGCAGCTCCGGACTAAACACCGGGGAGCTGTTTTTT.

On this clone: Within the sample, other DNA sequences also encode this same CDR3. This sequence joins TRBV6-5 and TRBJ1-2, with D uncertain. Per the germline V gene, CDR1 is MNHEY and CDR2 is SVGAGI. V dropped 2 bases and J dropped 7 bases, with 11 bases sitting between them. The CDR3 has 13 amino acids. The CDR3 loop is CASSYAGEGGYTF. Written as DNA, the CDR3 is TGTGCCAGCAGTTACGCTGGGGAGGGTGGCTACACCTTC.

The gene calls are TRBV28 and TRBJ1-5; TRBD1 matches at 8 bases. CDR3 length: 15 amino acids. V was pared by 3 bases and J by 4 bases, with 5 bases of the junction left unmatched. From germline, CDR1 is MDHEN and CDR2 SYDVKM. The CDR3 DNA is TGTGCCAGCAGTTTGCCCGGACAGGGAAATCAGCCCCAGCATTTT. This codes for CASSLPGQGNQPQHF.

This clone occurred once. V gene TRBV6-6 combines with J gene TRBJ1-4; 10 nucleotides line up with TRBD1. Germline trimming cut 6 bases from V and 7 bases from J; bases unmatched to any gene: 5. Germline V CDR1 and CDR2: MNHNY, SVGAGI (reference sequence). The CDR3 length is 14 residues. CDR3 loop: CASRTGGSGEKLFF. DNA of the CDR3: TGTGCCAGCAGGACAGGGGGCTCGGGTGAAAAACTGTTTTTT.